This paragraph reports one TCR beta chain. Its antigen is not known. These data come from a study of early stage breast cancer tumors. Study in general: About 80% of the 16 invasive tumors were ER+, PR+ and HER2-.

TCRdb's copy holds only in-frame clones and misses some; the assay was immunoSEQ multiplex PCR. The sample shows some 32,000 clones, roughly four fifths of them seen only once. General study findings and limits: Tumor and normal breast were distinguished via blood comparison in most of the 16 patients. Tumors had 2.5 to 3-fold higher T cell density and higher clonality than adjacent normal breast tissue.

CDR1 MNHEY and CDR2 SVGAGI come from the germline V gene. This CDR3 contains 16 residues. Trimming took 2 bases from V and 12 from J; bases not matched to a gene: 18. The J gene is TRBJ1-1, the V gene TRBV6-5, with TRBD1 matching 7 bases. What was sequenced was breast tumor tissue. This clonotype was sampled from a person younger than 45 with breast cancer. CDR3 residues: CASSYPRIQGRRRTFF. Here the CDR3 DNA reads TGTGCCAGCAGTTACCCCCGGATACAGGGGCGCCGGAGAACTTTCTTT.